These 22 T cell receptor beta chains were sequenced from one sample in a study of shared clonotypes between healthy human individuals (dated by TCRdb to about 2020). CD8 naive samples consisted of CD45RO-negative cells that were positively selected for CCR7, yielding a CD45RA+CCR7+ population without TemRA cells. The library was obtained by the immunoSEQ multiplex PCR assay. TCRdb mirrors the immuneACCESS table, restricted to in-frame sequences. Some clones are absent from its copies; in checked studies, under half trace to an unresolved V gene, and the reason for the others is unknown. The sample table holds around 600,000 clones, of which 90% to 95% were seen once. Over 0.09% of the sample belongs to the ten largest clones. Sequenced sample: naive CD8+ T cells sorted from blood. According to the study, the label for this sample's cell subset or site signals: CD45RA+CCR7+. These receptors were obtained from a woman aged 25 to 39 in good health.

The CDR3 DNA follows: TGCGCCAGCAGCCCCGGACAGGGTAGGGTTGGAAATCAGCCCCAGCATTTT. It specifies CASSPGQGRVGNQPQHF. The chain joins TRBV5-1 to TRBJ1-5; 8 bases agree with TRBD1. Trimming removed 4 bases from V and 4 bases from J; junction bases left unmatched: 13. The CDR3 covers 17 residues. The germline gives CDR1 SGHRS, CDR2 YFSETQ.

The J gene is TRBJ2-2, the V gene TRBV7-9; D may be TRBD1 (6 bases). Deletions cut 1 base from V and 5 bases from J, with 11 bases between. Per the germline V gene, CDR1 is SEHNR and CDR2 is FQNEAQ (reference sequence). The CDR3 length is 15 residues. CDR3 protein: CASSLGQGITGELFF. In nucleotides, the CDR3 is TGTGCCAGCAGCTTAGGCCAGGGGATAACCGGGGAGCTGTTTTTT.

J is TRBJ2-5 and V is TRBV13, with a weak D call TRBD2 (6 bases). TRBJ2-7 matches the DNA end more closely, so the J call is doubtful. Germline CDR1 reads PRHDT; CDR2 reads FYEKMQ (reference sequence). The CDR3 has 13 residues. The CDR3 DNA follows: TGTGCCAGCAGCTTAGGCAGGGAGGACGAGCAGTACTTC. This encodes CASSLGREDEQYF.

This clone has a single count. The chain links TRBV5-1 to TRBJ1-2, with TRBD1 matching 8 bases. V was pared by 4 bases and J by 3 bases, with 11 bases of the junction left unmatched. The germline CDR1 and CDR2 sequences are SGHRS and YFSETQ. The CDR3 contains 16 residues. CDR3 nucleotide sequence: TGCGCCAGCAGCCCCTGGACAGGGCGGGGGGACTATGGCTACACCTTC. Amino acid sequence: CASSPWTGRGDYGYTF.

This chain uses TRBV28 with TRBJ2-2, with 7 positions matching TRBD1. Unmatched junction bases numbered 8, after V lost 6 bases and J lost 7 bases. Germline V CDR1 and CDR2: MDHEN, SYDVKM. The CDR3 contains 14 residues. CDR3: CASSPDRWSGELFF. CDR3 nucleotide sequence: TGTGCCAGCAGCCCGGACAGGTGGAGCGGGGAGCTGTTTTTT.

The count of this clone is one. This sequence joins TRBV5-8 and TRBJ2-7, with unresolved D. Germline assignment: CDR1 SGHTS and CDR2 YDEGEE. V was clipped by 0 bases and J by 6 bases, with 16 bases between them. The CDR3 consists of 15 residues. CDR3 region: CASSLGWFSLVEQYF. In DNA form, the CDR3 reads TGTGCCAGCAGCTTGGGGTGGTTCTCTCTCGTCGAGCAGTACTTC.

As DNA, the CDR3 is TGTGCCAGCAGCCTTAGCGGCAATGAGCAGTTCTTC. It encodes CASSLSGNEQFF. The chain combines TRBV14 with TRBJ2-1; tentative D call: TRBD2 (6 bases). The germline V gene encodes CDR1 SGHDN and CDR2 FVKESK. The CDR3 runs 12 residues. V dropped 4 bases and J dropped 6 bases, with 7 bases sitting between them.

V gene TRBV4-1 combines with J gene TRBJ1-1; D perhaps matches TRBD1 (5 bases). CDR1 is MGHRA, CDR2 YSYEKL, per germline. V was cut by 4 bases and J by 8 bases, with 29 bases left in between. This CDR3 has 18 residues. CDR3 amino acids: CASSLSPGGKTSLGEAFF. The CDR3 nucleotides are TGCGCCAGCAGCCTTTCTCCGGGGGGAAAGACGTCATTAGGAGAAGCTTTCTTT.

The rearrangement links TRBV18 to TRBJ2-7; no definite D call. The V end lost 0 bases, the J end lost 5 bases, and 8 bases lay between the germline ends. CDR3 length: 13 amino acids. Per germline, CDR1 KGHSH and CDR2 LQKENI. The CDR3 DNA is TGTGCCAGCTCACCACCGACGCTGAACGAGCAGTACTTC. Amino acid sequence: CASSPPTLNEQYF.

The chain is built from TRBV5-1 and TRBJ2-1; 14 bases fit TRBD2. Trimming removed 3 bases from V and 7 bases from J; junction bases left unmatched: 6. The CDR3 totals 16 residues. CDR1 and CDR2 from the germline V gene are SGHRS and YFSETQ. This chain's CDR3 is CASSSGTSGSRNEQFF. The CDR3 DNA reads TGCGCCAGCAGCTCCGGGACTAGCGGGAGTAGGAATGAGCAGTTCTTC.

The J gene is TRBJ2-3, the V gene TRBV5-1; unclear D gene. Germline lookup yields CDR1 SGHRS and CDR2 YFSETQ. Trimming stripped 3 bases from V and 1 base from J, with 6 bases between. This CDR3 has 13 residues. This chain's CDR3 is CASSWTGTDTQYF. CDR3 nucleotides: TGCGCCAGCAGCTGGACCGGCACAGATACGCAGTATTTT.

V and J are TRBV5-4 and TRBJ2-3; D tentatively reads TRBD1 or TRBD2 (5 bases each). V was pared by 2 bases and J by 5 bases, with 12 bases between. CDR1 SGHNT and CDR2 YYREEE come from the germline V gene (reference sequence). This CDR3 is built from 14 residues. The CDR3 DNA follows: TGTGCCAGCAGCTTTTTTGGGGGTAAAGATACGCAGTATTTT. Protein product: CASSFFGGKDTQYF.

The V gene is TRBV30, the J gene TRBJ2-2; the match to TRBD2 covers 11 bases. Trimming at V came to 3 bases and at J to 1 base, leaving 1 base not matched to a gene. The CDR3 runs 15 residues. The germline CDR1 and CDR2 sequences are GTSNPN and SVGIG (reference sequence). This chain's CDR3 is CAWRGLAENTGELFF. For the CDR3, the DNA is TGTGCCTGGAGGGGACTAGCGGAGAACACCGGGGAGCTGTTTTTT. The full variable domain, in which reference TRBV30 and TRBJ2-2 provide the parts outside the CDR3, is SQTIHQWPATLVQPVGSPLSLECTVEGTSNPNLYWYRQAAGRGLQLLFYSVGIGQISSEVPQNLSASRPQDRQFILSSKKLLLSDSGFYLCAWRGLAENTGELFFGEGSRLTVL.

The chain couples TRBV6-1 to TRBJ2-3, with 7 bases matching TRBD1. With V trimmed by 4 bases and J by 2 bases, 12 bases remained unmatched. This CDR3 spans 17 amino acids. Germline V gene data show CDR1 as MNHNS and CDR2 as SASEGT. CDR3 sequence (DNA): TGTGCCAGCAGTGCTGACCCGGTGGGGACAGTCACAGATACGCAGTATTTT. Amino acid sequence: CASSADPVGTVTDTQYF.

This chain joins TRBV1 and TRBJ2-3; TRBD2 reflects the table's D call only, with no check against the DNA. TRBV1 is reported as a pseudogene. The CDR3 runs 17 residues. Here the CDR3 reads CTRGASGKPTSTDTQYF. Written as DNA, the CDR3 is TGCACTAGGGGCGCTAGCGGGAAACCAACTAGCACAGATACGCAGTATTTT.

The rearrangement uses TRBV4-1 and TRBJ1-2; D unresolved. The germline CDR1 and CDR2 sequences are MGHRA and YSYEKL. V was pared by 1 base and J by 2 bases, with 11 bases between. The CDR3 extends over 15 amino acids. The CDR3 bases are TGCGCCAGCAGCCAAGTTTCAGGTAGAAACTATGGCTACACCTTC. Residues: CASSQVSGRNYGYTF.

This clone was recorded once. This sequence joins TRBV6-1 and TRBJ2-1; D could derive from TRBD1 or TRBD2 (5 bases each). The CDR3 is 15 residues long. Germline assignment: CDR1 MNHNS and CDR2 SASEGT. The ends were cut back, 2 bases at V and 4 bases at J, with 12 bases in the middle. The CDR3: CASSERRGPYNEQFF. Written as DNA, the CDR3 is TGTGCCAGCAGTGAACGACGGGGCCCATACAATGAGCAGTTCTTC.

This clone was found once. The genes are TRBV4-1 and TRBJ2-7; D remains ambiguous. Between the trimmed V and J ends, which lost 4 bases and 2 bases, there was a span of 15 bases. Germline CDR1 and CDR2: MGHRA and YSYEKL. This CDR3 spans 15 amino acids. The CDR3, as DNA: TGCGCCAGCAGCCCCCGTTGGCAGAAACCCTACGAGCAGTACTTC. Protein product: CASSPRWQKPYEQYF.

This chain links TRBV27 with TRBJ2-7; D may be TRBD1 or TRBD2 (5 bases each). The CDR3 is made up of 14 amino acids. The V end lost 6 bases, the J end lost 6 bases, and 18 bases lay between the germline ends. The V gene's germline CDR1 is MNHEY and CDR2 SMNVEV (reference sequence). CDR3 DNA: TGTGCCAGCAGCCCCGGGACCCCCGCCTCCGAGCAGTACTTC. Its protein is CASSPGTPASEQYF.

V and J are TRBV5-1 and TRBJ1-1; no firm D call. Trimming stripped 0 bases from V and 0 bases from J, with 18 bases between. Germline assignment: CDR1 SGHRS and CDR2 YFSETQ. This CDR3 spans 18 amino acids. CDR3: CASSLALDFGRMNTEAFF. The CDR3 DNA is TGCGCCAGCAGCTTGGCCTTAGATTTCGGGCGGATGAACACTGAAGCTTTCTTT.

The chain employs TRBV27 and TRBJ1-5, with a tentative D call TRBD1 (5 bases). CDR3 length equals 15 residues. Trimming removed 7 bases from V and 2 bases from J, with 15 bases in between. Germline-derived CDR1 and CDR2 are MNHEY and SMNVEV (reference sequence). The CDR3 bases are TGTGCCAGCACCGCCCGGCAGGGTGGCAATCAGCCCCAGCATTTT. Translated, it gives CASTARQGGNQPQHF.

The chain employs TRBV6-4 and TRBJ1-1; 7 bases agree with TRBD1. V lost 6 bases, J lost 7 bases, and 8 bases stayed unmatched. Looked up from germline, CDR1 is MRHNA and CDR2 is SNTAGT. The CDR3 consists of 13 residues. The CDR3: CASSEGTAFEAFF. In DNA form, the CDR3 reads TGTGCCAGCAGCGAAGGGACAGCCTTTGAAGCTTTCTTT.